These 26 T cell receptor beta chains were sequenced from one sample in a study of T cells after yellow fever vaccination (dated by TCRdb to 2018 to 2020). The sample's treatment or condition label, decoded: live attenuated yellow fever vaccine strain. The library came from 5' RACE. The instrument given in TCRdb is Illumina HiSeq 2500. TCRdb reanalyzed the raw reads on its own, using fastp at Q25 for trimming and MiXCR for clone calling, and kept in-frame beta chains. Rows are combined by CDR3 protein, so each entry shows the most common genes and DNA. For this sample there are approximately 340,000 distinct CDR3 sequences; 7.5% to 9% appear just once. The ten biggest clones cover over 15% of the sample. The source was PBMCs, collected on the day of the first yellow fever vaccination. These receptors originate from a man between 18 and 29 years old who received the YFV17D yellow fever vaccine.

In its sample, this clonotype was seen a few times. This chain uses TRBV7-2 with TRBJ2-5, with TRBD1 as a possible D gene (5 bases). The length of the CDR3 is 14 residues. The V and J ends lost 2 bases and 7 bases respectively, with 14 bases between them. The germline CDR1 and CDR2 sequences are SGHTA and FQGNSA. The CDR3 region has the DNA TGTGCCAGCAGCTTACGGACATCGCCCGGGACCCAGTACTTC. As protein: CASSLRTSPGTQYF.

There are many counts of this clonotype. The V call is TRBV12-3 or TRBV12-4, the J call TRBJ1-1; no clear D gene. This CDR3 has 14 amino acids. Trimming took off 5 bases at V and 1 base at J, with 11 bases between the two ends. Here the CDR3 reads CASSRRTENTEAFF. The CDR3 DNA sequence: TGTGCCAGCAGTAGGAGGACGGAGAACACTGAAGCTTTCTTT.

This clonotype has just a few counts. This sequence joins TRBV7-9 and TRBJ1-2; no reliable D call. V shed 5 bases and J shed 5 bases, with 9 bases lying between them. Germline CDR1 SEHNR, CDR2 FQNEAQ (reference sequence). The CDR3 spans 12 residues. CDR3 amino acids: CASSLEMYGYTF. The DNA for the CDR3 is TGTGCCAGCAGCCTGGAAATGTATGGCTACACCTTC.

The V gene is TRBV11-2, the J gene TRBJ2-1; D remains ambiguous. This CDR3 spans 13 amino acids. The V end lost 7 bases, the J end lost 2 bases, and 9 bases lay between the germline ends. The germline CDR1 and CDR2 sequences are SGHAT and FQNNGV. CDR3 nucleotide sequence: TGTGCCAGCACACTCGTTACCTACAATGAGCAGTTCTTC. Its translation: CASTLVTYNEQFF.

This clonotype occurred a few times. The genes are TRBV5-1 and TRBJ1-6, with a weak D call TRBD1 (5 bases). The CDR3 is made up of 13 amino acids. Germline-derived CDR1 and CDR2 are SGHRS and YFSETQ. With 3 bases removed from V and 10 bases from J, the gap between germline ends came to 11 bases. CDR3 in amino acids: CASSSVQESPLHF. As DNA, the CDR3 is TGCGCCAGCAGCTCGGTACAGGAATCACCCCTCCACTTT.

This clonotype showed up many times. This chain links TRBV27 with TRBJ1-5, with 7 bases aligning to TRBD1. This CDR3 comprises 15 residues. Germline CDR1 and CDR2: MNHEY and SMNVEV (reference sequence). V lost 6 bases and J lost 1; bases outside the gene matches: 6. The chain's CDR3 is CASRKGGQSNQPQHF. As DNA, the CDR3 is TGTGCCAGCAGAAAGGGGGGACAGAGCAATCAGCCCCAGCATTTT.

This clonotype occurred a few times. The V call is TRBV15, the J call TRBJ1-2; 11 bases align to TRBD1. Losses at the gene ends were 1 base for V and 6 bases for J; bases not matched to a gene: 4. Germline values: CDR1 LNHNV, CDR2 YYDKDF (reference sequence). The CDR3 covers 15 residues. In DNA form, the CDR3 reads TGTGCCACCAGCAGAGGTGGACAGGGGGCCGATGGCTACACCTTC. Residues: CATSRGGQGADGYTF.

This clonotype was recorded a few times. The rearrangement links TRBV30 to TRBJ1-2, with 7 bases lining up with TRBD1. The CDR3 runs to 12 residues. V dropped 5 bases and J dropped 6; count of bases not matched to a gene: 6. Germline V CDR1 and CDR2: GTSNPN, SVGIG (reference sequence). This CDR3 reads CAWGDRVDGYTF. For the CDR3, the DNA is TGTGCCTGGGGTGACAGGGTCGATGGCTACACCTTC.

The CDR3 DNA follows: TGTGCCAGCAGCTTTTATGGGACAGCACAAGAGACCCAGTACTTC. It encodes CASSFYGTAQETQYF. This rearrangement joins TRBV11-2 to TRBJ2-5; 7 bases are a match to TRBD1. With V trimmed by 3 bases and J by 2 bases, 6 bases remained unmatched. This CDR3 has 15 residues. CDR1 SGHAT and CDR2 FQNNGV come from the germline V gene.

CDR3 loop: CASSGGLAGSDTQYF. For the CDR3, the DNA is TGCGCCAGCAGCGGGGGACTAGCGGGATCAGATACGCAGTATTTT. The chain combines TRBV5-1 with TRBJ2-3; 13 nucleotides line up with TRBD2. Per the germline V gene, CDR1 is SGHRS and CDR2 is YFSETQ. The CDR3 runs to 15 residues. Trimming cost V 4 bases and J 4 bases; bases outside gene matches: 3.

This clonotype was recorded at least ten times. The rearrangement joins TRBV7-2 to TRBJ2-1; possibly TRBD1 for D (5 bases). The CDR3 contains 15 residues. Looked up from germline, CDR1 is SGHTA and CDR2 is FQGNSA. Deletions cut 1 base from V and 2 bases from J, with 9 bases between. CDR3 sequence (DNA): TGTGCCAGCAGCTTAGAGGGGCGTCCCTACAATGAGCAGTTCTTC. Its translation is CASSLEGRPYNEQFF.

J is TRBJ2-1 and V is TRBV3-1, with 10 nucleotides matching TRBD2. V shed 0 bases, J shed 12 bases, and the junction held 8 bases outside the gene matches. CDR1 is LGHDT, CDR2 YNNKEL, per germline (reference sequence). The CDR3 is 15 amino acids. The DNA of the CDR3 is TGTGCCAGCAGCCAAGATTCTAGCGGGGGCCGGGGGCAGTTCTTC. It translates to CASSQDSSGGRGQFF.

The V gene is TRBV4-2, the J gene TRBJ2-7; 8 bases align to TRBD1. The CDR3 covers 17 residues. Germline lookup yields CDR1 LGHNA and CDR2 YNFKEQ. Trimming cost V 0 bases and J 4 bases; bases outside gene matches: 11. The chain's CDR3 is CASSQEDTGTGFYEQYF. The DNA of the CDR3 is TGTGCCAGCAGCCAAGAAGATACTGGGACAGGCTTTTACGAGCAGTACTTC.

There are a few counts of this clonotype. This chain links TRBV5-6 with TRBJ2-7, with TRBD1 matching 10 bases. This CDR3 contains 15 residues. V was pared by 4 bases and J by 3 bases, with 7 bases of the junction left unmatched. Germline-derived CDR1 and CDR2 are SGHDT and YYEEEE. CDR3 DNA: TGTGCCAGCAGCACCCCCGGACAGGGGGACTACGAGCAGTACTTC. It yields the protein CASSTPGQGDYEQYF. The full variable domain, its missing parts supplied by reference TRBV5-6 and TRBJ2-7, is DAGVTQSPTHLIKTRGQQVTLRCSPKSGHDTVSWYQQALGQGPQFIFQYYEEEERQRGNFPDRFSGHQFPNYSSELNVNALLLGDSALYLCASSTPGQGDYEQYFGPGTRLTVT.

This chain joins TRBV4-1 and TRBJ2-1; D possibly corresponds to TRBD2 (5 bases). This CDR3 spans 17 amino acids. V was trimmed by 8 bases and J by 1 base, leaving 21 bases between them. The germline V gene encodes CDR1 MGHRA and CDR2 YSYEKL. CDR3 nucleotides: TGCGCCAGCTCCGAGAACTTATGGACGGGATCCTACAATGAGCAGTTCTTC. Translation gives CASSENLWTGSYNEQFF.

V is TRBV27 and J is TRBJ2-2; D might be TRBD1 (5 bases). V shed 5 bases and J shed 2 bases, with 15 bases lying between them. Germline-derived CDR1 and CDR2 are MNHEY and SMNVEV (reference sequence). CDR3 length: 16 amino acids. The CDR3 region has the DNA TGTGCCAGCAGTCTTCAGGGATCTCGTAACACCGGGGAGCTGTTTTTT. Its translation is CASSLQGSRNTGELFF.

This clonotype has at least ten counts. This chain joins TRBV2 and TRBJ2-1; D assignment may be TRBD1 or TRBD2 (5 bases each). V was clipped by 10 bases and J by 7 bases, with 8 bases between them. This CDR3 comprises 10 residues. CDR1 is SNHLY and CDR2 is FYNNEI in the germline V gene. CDR3 loop: CATGANEQFF. The CDR3 DNA reads as TGTGCCACCGGGGCAAATGAGCAGTTCTTC.

This clonotype was seen ten or more times. V and J are TRBV27 and TRBJ2-2; no firm D call. Germline CDR1 and CDR2: MNHEY and SMNVEV (reference sequence). The ends were cut back, 5 bases at V and 5 bases at J, with 6 bases in the middle. The length of the CDR3 is 12 residues. This chain's CDR3 is CASSLPTGELFF. DNA of the CDR3: TGTGCCAGCAGTCTCCCTACCGGGGAGCTGTTTTTT.

This clonotype occurred a few times. The chain combines TRBV20-1 with TRBJ2-3, with TRBD2 identical over 8 bases. The CDR3 runs to 13 residues. CDR1 and CDR2 from the germline V gene are DFQATT and SNEGSKA (reference sequence). V gave up 6 bases and J gave up 2 bases; unmatched junction bases: 4. CDR3 DNA sequence: TGCAGTGCCAGCGGGGGAAACACAGATACGCAGTATTTT. Amino acid sequence: CSASGGNTDTQYF.

CDR3 amino acids: CASSMDSYLPPLHF. The CDR3 DNA reads as TGTGCCAGTAGTATGGACTCTTATTTGCCACCCCTCCACTTT. The V gene is TRBV19, the J gene TRBJ1-6; D not certain. Trimming took off 3 bases at V and 11 bases at J, with 14 bases between the two ends. This CDR3 region has 14 residues. The germline V gene has CDR1 LNHDA and CDR2 SQIVND (reference sequence). The variable domain in full, completed from reference TRBV19 and TRBJ1-6, reads DGGITQSPKYLFRKEGQNVTLSCEQNLNHDAMYWYRQDPGQGLRLIYYSQIVNDFQKGDIAEGYSVSREKKESFPLTVTSAQKNPTAFYLCASSMDSYLPPLHFGNGTRLTVT.

In this sample, this clonotype turned up many times. This chain uses TRBV4-1 with TRBJ1-5; D is unclear. V lost 5 bases to trimming and J lost 0 bases, with 8 bases between them. The CDR3 totals 14 residues. Germline CDR1 reads MGHRA; CDR2 reads YSYEKL. DNA for the CDR3: TGCGCCAGCAGCGGGCCCGATAGCAATCAGCCCCAGCATTTT. It encodes CASSGPDSNQPQHF.

The genes are TRBV14 and TRBJ2-1; D uncertain. Germline V CDR1 and CDR2: SGHDN, FVKESK. The CDR3 has 15 amino acids. V lost 5 bases and J 0 bases, leaving 11 bases between the germline ends. The CDR3 nucleotides are TGTGCCAGCAGCGTCACTTCCAGCTCCTACAATGAGCAGTTCTTC. Translation gives CASSVTSSSYNEQFF.

This clonotype was found a few times. This chain joins TRBV29-1 and TRBJ1-3; weak D call: TRBD1 (5 bases). Trimming took off 4 bases at V and 3 bases at J, with 16 bases between the two ends. Per the germline V gene, CDR1 is SQVTM and CDR2 is ANQGSEA. CDR3 length: 15 amino acids. DNA for the CDR3: TGCAGCGTTGGGGACTGGGGGATTTTTGGAAACACCATATATTTT. Translation: CSVGDWGIFGNTIYF.

V gene TRBV24-1 combines with J gene TRBJ1-5; tentative D call: TRBD1 (6 bases). The V end was cut by 9 bases, the J end by 1 base, with 18 bases between. The CDR3 sequence is 16 residues long. Germline V gene lookup returns CDR1 KGHDR and CDR2 SFDVKD. CDR3 DNA sequence: TGTGCCACCTCAGGGGTGGCAACCTTAAGCAATCAGCCCCAGCATTTT. Its protein product is CATSGVATLSNQPQHF.

This clonotype was counted between two and nine times. This chain links TRBV7-8 with TRBJ2-7, with D maybe TRBD1 (6 bases). Per germline, CDR1 SGHVS and CDR2 FQNEAQ. V lost 5 bases to trimming and J lost 2 bases, with 16 bases between them. The CDR3 length is 15 residues. The CDR3 region is CASSEKRQEPYEQYV. DNA for the CDR3: TGTGCCAGCAGCGAAAAGCGACAGGAACCCTACGAGCAGTACGTC.

The table lists this clonotype with many counts. This rearrangement joins TRBV5-1 to TRBJ2-7, with 8 bases fitting TRBD1. The CDR3 has 15 residues. Germline values: CDR1 SGHRS, CDR2 YFSETQ. V was pared by 0 bases and J by 0 bases, with 2 bases of the junction left unmatched. CDR3 protein: CASSLDRGISYEQYF. CDR3 in DNA: TGCGCCAGCAGCTTGGACAGGGGGATCTCCTACGAGCAGTACTTC. Based on the CDR3 plus reference TRBV5-1 and TRBJ2-7, the full variable domain is KAGVTQTPRYLIKTRGQQVTLSCSPISGHRSVSWYQQTPGQGLQFLFEYFSETQRNKGNFPGRFSGRQFSNSRSEMNVSTLELGDSALYLCASSLDRGISYEQYFGPGTRLTVT.